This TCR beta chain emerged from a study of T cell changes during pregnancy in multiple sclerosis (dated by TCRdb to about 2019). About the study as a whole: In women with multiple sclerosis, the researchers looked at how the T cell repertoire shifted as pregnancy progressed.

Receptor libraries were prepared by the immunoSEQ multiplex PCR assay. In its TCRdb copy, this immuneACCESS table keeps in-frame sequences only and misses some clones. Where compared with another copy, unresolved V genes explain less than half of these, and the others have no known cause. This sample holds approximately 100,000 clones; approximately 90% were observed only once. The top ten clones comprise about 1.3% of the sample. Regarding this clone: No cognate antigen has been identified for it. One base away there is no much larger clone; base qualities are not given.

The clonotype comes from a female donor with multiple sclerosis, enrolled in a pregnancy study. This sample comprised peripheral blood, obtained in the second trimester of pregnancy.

The CDR3 protein: CASVEQAIKNYGYTF. The DNA is TGTGCCAGCGTTGAACAGGCAATAAAAAACTATGGCTACACCTTC. The rearranged segments are TRBV2 and TRBJ1-2; TRBD1 is possibly the D segment (5 matching bases). The CDR3 goes from the cysteine to the phenylalanine over 15 residues. Of the read, only the CDR3 DNA is kept; its 45 bases are in frame from base 1. Between the V and J ends, shortened by 8 bases and 2 bases respectively, the junction contains 18 bases. Via the germline V gene, CDR1 is SNHLY and CDR2 FYNNEI.